This TCR beta chain was obtained from a study of T-cell reconstitution after alpha-beta-depleted transplantation in children. This clonotype appeared a single time. Its antigen is still unknown. General study points: At the one-year point after transplant, T-cell counts and TCRbeta diversity were found to come mostly from T cells that had been newly produced. Some patients owed their high day-60 TCRbeta diversity to surviving recipient T cells and thymic progenitors. After transplant, at about two months, alpha-beta T cells were reportedly derived from several hundred expanded graft clones.

The authors prepared the TCRbeta library with unique molecular identifiers. TCRdb reprocessed the PCR reads via MiXCR and lists one record per CDR3 protein. The sample yields about 980,000 distinct CDR3 sequences, under 30% seen once. The V end lost 5 bases, the J end lost 4 bases, and 18 bases lay between the germline ends. Germline assignment: CDR1 SNHLY and CDR2 FYNNEI. The CDR3 is 16 amino acids. The TCR sequence derives from a boy less than two years old who had a stem cell transplant for SCID, so the T cells may come from the graft donor. Specimen: PBMCs, mostly from graft donor cells, collected 360 days after TCRalphabeta/CD19-depleted stem cell transplant. The rearrangement uses TRBV2 and TRBJ2-1; D might be TRBD2 (6 bases). This chain's CDR3 is CASSLLLGTAYNEQFF. CDR3 in DNA: TGTGCCAGCAGTCTTTTATTGGGGACTGCATACAATGAGCAGTTCTTC.